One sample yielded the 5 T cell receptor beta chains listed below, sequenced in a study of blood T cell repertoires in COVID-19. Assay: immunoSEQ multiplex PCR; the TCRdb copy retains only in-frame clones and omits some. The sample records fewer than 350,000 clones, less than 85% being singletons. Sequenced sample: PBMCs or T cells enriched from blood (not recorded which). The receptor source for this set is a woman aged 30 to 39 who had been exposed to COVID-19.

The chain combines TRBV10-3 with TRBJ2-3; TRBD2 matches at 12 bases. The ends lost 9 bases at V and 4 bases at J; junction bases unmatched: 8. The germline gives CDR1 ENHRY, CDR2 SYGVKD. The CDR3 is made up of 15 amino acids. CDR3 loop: CAISLTSGGPDTQYF. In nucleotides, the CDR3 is TGTGCCATTTCATTGACTAGCGGGGGCCCAGATACGCAGTATTTT.

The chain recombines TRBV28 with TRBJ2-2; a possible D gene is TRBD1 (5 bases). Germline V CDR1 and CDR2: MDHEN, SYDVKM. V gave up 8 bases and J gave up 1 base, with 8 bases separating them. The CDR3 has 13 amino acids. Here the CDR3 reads CASLDRNTGELFF. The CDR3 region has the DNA TGTGCCAGCCTTGACAGGAACACCGGGGAGCTGTTTTTT.

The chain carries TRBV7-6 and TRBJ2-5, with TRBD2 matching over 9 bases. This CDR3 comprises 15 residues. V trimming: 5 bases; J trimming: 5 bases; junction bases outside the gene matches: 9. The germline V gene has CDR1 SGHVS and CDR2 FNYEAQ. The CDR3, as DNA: TGTGCCAGCAGCATATCTAGCGGGGAATGGGAGACCCAGTACTTC. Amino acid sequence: CASSISSGEWETQYF.

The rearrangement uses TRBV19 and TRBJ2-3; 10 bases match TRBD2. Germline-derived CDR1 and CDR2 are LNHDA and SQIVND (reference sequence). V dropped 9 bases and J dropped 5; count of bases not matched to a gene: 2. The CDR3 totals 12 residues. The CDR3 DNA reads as TGTGCCAGATGGACTAGCGGAGATACGCAGTATTTT. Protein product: CARWTSGDTQYF.

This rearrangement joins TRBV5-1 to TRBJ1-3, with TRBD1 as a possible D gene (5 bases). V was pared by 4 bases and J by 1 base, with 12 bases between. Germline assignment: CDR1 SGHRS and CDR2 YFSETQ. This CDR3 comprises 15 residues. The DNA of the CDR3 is TGCGCCAGCAGCCTGTCCGGGACTTCTGGAAACACCATATATTTT. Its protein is CASSLSGTSGNTIYF.